Sequencing of this T cell receptor beta chain was carried out in a study of tumor-infiltrating lymphocytes in primary liver carcinoma. Study-wide findings and caveats: A fraction of only about 7.5-24% of top clones appeared in all five tumor regions.

Without any cell sorting, roughly 20-30 mg of bulk tissue yielded co-extracted RNA and DNA. Germline V lookup: CDR1 MDHEN, CDR2 SYDVKM. This CDR3 region has 12 residues. A word on this clonotype: Its antigen is as yet unknown. This CDR3 is missing its conserved last phenylalanine or tryptophan, likely due to a read error.

TCR beta cDNA was prepared out of roughly 450 ng total RNA by means of a constant-region primer. Three nested multiplex PCR rounds, a slightly modified ARM-PCR method, built the TCR beta libraries. Investigators reported that the first two PCR rounds, at about 9 cycles each, used TRBV1-TRBV30 forward primers with a C-beta reverse primer. TCRdb redid the calling of the multiplex PCR reads with MiXCR, one entry per CDR3 protein. The sample records about 44,000 distinct CDR3 sequences, 70% to 75% being singletons. Sequencing was performed on liver tumor tissue from sampling region 3. As to subset: tumor region T3, left-lateral pole. The origin of this receptor is a man aged 35-49 years with primary liver carcinoma and hepatitis B virus infection. The chain uses TRBV28 and TRBJ1-2; D not certain. The CDR3 is CASADSNYGYTL. CDR3 nucleotide sequence: TGTGCGAGCGCGGATAGCAACTATGGCTACACCCTC.